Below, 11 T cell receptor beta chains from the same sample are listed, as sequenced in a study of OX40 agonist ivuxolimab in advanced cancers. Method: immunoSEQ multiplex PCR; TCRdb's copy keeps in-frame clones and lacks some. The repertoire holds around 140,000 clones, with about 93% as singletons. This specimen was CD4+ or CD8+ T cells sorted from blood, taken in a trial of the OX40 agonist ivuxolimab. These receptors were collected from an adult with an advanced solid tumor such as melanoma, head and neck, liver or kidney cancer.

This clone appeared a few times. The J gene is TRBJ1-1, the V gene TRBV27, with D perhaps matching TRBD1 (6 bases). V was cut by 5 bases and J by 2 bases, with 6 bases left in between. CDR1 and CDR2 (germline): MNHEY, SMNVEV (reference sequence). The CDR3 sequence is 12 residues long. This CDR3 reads CASSGGNTEAFF. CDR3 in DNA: TGTGCCAGCAGTGGGGGCAACACTGAAGCTTTCTTT.

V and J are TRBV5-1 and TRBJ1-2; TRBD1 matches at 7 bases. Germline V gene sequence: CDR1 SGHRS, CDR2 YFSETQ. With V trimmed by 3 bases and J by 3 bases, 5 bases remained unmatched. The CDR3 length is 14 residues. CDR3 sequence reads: CASSSPGQYYGYTF. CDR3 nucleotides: TGCGCCAGCAGCTCTCCGGGACAGTACTATGGCTACACCTTC. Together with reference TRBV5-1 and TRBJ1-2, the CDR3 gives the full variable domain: KAGVTQTPRYLIKTRGQQVTLSCSPISGHRSVSWYQQTPGQGLQFLFEYFSETQRNKGNFPGRFSGRQFSNSRSEMNVSTLELGDSALYLCASSSPGQYYGYTFGSGTRLTVV.

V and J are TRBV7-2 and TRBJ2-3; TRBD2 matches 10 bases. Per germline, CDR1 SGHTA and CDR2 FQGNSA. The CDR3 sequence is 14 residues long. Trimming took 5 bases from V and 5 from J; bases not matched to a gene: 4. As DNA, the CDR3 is TGTGCCAGCAGCCCACTAGCGGGAAGAGATACGCAGTATTTT. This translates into CASSPLAGRDTQYF.

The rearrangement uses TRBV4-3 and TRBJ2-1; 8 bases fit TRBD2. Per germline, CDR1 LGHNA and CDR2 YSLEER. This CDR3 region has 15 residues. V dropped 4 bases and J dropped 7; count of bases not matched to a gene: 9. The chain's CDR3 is CASSRTGGPGNEQFF. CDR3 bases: TGCGCCAGCAGCCGCACGGGAGGGCCGGGGAATGAGCAGTTCTTC.

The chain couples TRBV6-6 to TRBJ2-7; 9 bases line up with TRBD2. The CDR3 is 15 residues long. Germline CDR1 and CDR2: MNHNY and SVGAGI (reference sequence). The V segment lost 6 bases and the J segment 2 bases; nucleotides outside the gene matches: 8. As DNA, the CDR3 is TGTGCCAGCAGCCCCGGGACTAGCCGGACCTACGAGCAGTACTTC. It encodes CASSPGTSRTYEQYF.

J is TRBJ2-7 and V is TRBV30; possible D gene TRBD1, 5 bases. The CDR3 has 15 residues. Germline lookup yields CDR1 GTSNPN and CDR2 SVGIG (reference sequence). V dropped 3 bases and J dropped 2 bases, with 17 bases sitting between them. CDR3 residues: CAWRPRQILTYEQYF. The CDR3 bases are TGTGCCTGGAGGCCCCGACAGATTCTTACCTACGAGCAGTACTTC.

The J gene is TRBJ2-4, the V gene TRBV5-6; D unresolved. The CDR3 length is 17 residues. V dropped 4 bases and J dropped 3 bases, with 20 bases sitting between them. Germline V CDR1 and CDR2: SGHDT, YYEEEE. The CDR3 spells CASSSRQLWAVKNIQYF. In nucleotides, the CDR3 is TGTGCCAGCAGCAGTAGACAATTGTGGGCAGTCAAAAACATTCAGTACTTC.

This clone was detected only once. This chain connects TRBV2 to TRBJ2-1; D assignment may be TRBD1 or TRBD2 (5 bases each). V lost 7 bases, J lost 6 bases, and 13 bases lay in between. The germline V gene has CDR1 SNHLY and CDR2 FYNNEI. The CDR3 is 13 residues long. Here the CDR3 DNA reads TGTGCCAGCATGAGGGAGCAGGGCAATGAGCAGTTCTTC. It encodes CASMREQGNEQFF.

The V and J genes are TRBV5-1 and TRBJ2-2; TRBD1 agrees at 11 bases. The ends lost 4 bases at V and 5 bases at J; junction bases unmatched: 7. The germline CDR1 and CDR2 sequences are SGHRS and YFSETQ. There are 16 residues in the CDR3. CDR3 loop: CASSPGQGARTGELFF. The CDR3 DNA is TGCGCCAGCAGCCCAGGACAGGGGGCGCGTACCGGGGAGCTGTTTTTT.

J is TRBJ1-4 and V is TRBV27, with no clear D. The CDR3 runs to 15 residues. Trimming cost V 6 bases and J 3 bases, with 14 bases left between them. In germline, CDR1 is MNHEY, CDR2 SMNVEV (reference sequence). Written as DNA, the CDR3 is TGTGCCAGCAGCCCGCTGGACGGTCCTAATGAAAAACTGTTTTTT. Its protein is CASSPLDGPNEKLFF. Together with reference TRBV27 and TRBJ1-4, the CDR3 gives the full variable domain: EAQVTQNPRYLITVTGKKLTVTCSQNMNHEYMSWYRQDPGLGLRQIYYSMNVEVTDKGDVPEGYKVSRKEKRNFPLILESPSPNQTSLYFCASSPLDGPNEKLFFGSGTQLSVL.

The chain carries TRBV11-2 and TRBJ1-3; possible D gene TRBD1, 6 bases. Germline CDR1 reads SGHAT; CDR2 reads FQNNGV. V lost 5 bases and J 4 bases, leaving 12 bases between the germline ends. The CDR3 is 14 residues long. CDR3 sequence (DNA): TGTGCCAGCAGCCAAGGGGGGTGGGGAAACACCATATATTTT. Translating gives CASSQGGWGNTIYF. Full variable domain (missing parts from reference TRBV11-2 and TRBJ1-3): EAGVAQSPRYKIIEKRQSVAFWCNPISGHATLYWYQQILGQGPKLLIQFQNNGVVDDSQLPKDRFSAERLKGVDSTLKIQPAKLEDSAVYLCASSQGGWGNTIYFGEGSWLTVV.